The rows below give T cell receptor beta chains drawn from one sample of a study of blood T cell repertoires in COVID-19. The method was immunoSEQ multiplex PCR; TCRdb's version includes in-frame clones alone and lacks a portion of them. The top ten clones hold around a fifth of a sample with 150,000 to 200,000 clones, about 86% of them seen once. The sequenced material came from peripheral blood. The receptors originated from a woman of 80 years or more with acute or convalescent COVID-19. CDR3s include the opening cysteine and the closing phenylalanine or tryptophan.

V	J	CDR3
TRBV5-1	TRBJ1-1	CASSSSGGNTEAFF
TRBV15	TRBJ1-3	CATSPFGNTIYF
TRBV29-1	TRBJ1-4	CSVVRLEEGMANEKLFF
TRBV11-2	TRBJ1-1	CASSYSTGGTAEAFF
TRBV13	TRBJ2-3	CASSRMTSGRGTDTQYF
TRBV29-1	TRBJ2-7	CSVARDRASGEQYF
TRBV19	TRBJ2-7	CASSIEGGPTYEQYF
TRBV28	TRBJ2-7	CASGFGEGTPPYEQYF
TRBV7-2	TRBJ1-6	CASSLVGQGNSPLHF
TRBV7-2	TRBJ1-1	CASSLENMRNTEAFF
TRBV19	TRBJ2-3	CASSNSGQTSLKDTQYF